Listed here is a single T cell receptor beta chain. This CDR3 contains 13 residues. Trimming removed 6 bases from V and 5 bases from J, with 10 bases in between. From germline, CDR1 is MNHEY and CDR2 SMNVEV (reference sequence). In the authors' workflow: From reference gene primer amplification, estimates of nucleated cell counts were derived. Using immunoSEQ multiplex PCR, the repertoire was profiled, and TCRdb retains in-frame clones only, with some absent. V and J calls and clone size are as listed in that table; D and trimming were resolved from the DNA. The repertoire holds over 200,000 clones, roughly 82% seen once, with about an eighth in the top ten. The sample is drawn from a study of blood T cell repertoires in COVID-19.

Sequenced sample: peripheral blood. The sequence derives from a woman aged 40 to 55 with acute or convalescent COVID-19. The chain employs TRBV27 and TRBJ2-2; D is possibly TRBD1 (6 bases). The chain's CDR3 is CASRKGGTGELFF. CDR3 coding DNA: TGTGCCAGCAGAAAAGGGGGAACCGGGGAGCTGTTTTTT.